Listed here are 4 T cell receptor beta chains from one sample, sequenced in a study of blood T cell repertoires in COVID-19. The assay was immunoSEQ multiplex PCR, and TCRdb's table has in-frame clones only and misses some. The sample has around 280,000 clones, around 86% seen once; the top ten hold about 2.2%. The sequenced material came from peripheral blood. The source of these receptors is a woman younger than 45 who had recovered from COVID-19.

The chain recombines TRBV5-4 with TRBJ2-7; D is possibly TRBD2 (6 bases). Germline CDR1 SGHNT, CDR2 YYREEE (reference sequence). The CDR3 consists of 14 residues. V was clipped by 0 bases and J by 3 bases, with 10 bases between them. CDR3 DNA: TGTGCCAGCAGCTTGGCGCGGGACGTCTACGAGCAGTACTTC. Encoded protein: CASSLARDVYEQYF.

This sequence joins TRBV4-1 and TRBJ1-2; 9 bases are a match to TRBD1. V lost 4 bases to trimming and J lost 10 bases; unmatched junction nucleotides: 7. This CDR3 has 13 amino acids. Germline V gene sequence: CDR1 MGHRA, CDR2 YSYEKL. The CDR3 protein is CASSRPGQGTYTF. The CDR3 bases are TGCGCCAGCAGCCGCCCGGGACAGGGAACCTACACCTTC.

A word on this clone: Other DNA sequences in this sample translate to the same CDR3. The chain combines TRBV19 with TRBJ1-4; 7 nucleotides agree with TRBD1. The germline CDR1 and CDR2 sequences are LNHDA and SQIVND (reference sequence). The CDR3 runs to 15 residues. Germline trimming cut 6 bases from V and 0 bases from J; bases unmatched to any gene: 4. CDR3: CASSTGDATNEKLFF. As DNA, the CDR3 is TGTGCCAGTAGCACAGGGGATGCAACTAATGAAAAACTGTTTTTT.

With respect to this clone: Other DNA sequences in this sample translate to the same CDR3. The rearrangement uses TRBV24-1 and TRBJ2-5; TRBD1 matches 8 bases. This CDR3 spans 15 amino acids. Per the germline V gene, CDR1 is KGHDR and CDR2 is SFDVKD. Unmatched junction bases numbered 7, after V lost 3 bases and J lost 5 bases. CDR3 DNA: TGTGCCACCAGTGATCCCGGACAGGGAGGCGAGACCCAGTACTTC. Protein sequence: CATSDPGQGGETQYF.